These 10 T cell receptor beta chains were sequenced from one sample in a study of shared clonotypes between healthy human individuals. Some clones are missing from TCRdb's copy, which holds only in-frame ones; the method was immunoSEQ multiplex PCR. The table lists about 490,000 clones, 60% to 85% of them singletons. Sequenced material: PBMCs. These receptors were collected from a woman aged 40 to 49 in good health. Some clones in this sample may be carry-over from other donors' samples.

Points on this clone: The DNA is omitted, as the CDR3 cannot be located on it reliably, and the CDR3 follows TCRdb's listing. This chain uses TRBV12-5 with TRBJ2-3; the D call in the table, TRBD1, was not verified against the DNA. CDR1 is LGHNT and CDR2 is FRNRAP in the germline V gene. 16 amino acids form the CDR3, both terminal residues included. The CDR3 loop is CASGSGQGISTDTQYF.

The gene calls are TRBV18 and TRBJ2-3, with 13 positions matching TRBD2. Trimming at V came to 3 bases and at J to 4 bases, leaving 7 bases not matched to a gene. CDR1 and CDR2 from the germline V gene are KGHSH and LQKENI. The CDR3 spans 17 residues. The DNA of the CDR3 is TGTGCCAGCTCACCTAGGACTAGCGGGAGCACCGCAGATACGCAGTATTTT. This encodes CASSPRTSGSTADTQYF.

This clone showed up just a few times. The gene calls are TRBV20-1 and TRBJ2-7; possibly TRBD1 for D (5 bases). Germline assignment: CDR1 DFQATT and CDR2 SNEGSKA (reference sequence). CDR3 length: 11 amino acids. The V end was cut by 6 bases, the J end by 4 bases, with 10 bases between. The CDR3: CSAIDSYEQYF. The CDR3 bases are TGCAGTGCGATCGACAGTTACGAGCAGTACTTC.

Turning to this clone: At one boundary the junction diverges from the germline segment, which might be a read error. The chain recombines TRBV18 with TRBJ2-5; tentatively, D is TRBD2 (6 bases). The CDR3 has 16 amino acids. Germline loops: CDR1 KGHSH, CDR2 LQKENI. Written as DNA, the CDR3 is TGTGTCAGCTCACCGGGAGTCATTCAGTACCAAGAGACCCAGTACTTC. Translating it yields CVSSPGVIQYQETQYF.

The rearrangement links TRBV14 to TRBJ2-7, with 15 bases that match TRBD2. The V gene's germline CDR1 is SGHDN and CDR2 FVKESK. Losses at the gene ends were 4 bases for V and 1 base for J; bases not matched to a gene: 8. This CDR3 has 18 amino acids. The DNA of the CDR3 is TGTGCCAGCAGCCGCCGTCCCGGGACTAGCGGGAGGTCCTACGAGCAGTACTTC. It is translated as CASSRRPGTSGRSYEQYF. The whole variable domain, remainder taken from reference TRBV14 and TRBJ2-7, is EAGVTQFPSHSVIEKGQTVTLRCDPISGHDNLYWYRRVMGKEIKFLLHFVKESKQDESGMPNNRFLAERTGGTYSTLKVQPAELEDSGVYFCASSRRPGTSGRSYEQYFGPGTRLTVT.

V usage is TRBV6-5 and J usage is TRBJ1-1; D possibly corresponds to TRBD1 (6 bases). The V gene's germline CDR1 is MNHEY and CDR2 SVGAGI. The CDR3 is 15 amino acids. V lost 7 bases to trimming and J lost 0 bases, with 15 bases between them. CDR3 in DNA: TGTGCCAGCAAACCACAGGGATGGGTGAACACTGAAGCTTTCTTT. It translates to CASKPQGWVNTEAFF.

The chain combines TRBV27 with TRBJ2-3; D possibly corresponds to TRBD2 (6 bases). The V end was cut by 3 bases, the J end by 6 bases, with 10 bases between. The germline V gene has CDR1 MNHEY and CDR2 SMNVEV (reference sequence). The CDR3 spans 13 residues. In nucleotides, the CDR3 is TGTGCCAGCAGTTTTGCAGGGAGGGATACGCAGTATTTT. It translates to CASSFAGRDTQYF.

This CDR3 reads CASSWGTGEAFF. Here the CDR3 DNA reads TGTGCCAGCAGCTGGGGGACAGGTGAAGCTTTCTTT. The rearrangement uses TRBV5-4 and TRBJ1-1, with 8 positions matching TRBD1. Germline CDR1 reads SGHNT; CDR2 reads YYREEE (reference sequence). The CDR3 totals 12 residues. V lost 3 bases, J lost 7 bases, and 2 bases stayed unmatched.

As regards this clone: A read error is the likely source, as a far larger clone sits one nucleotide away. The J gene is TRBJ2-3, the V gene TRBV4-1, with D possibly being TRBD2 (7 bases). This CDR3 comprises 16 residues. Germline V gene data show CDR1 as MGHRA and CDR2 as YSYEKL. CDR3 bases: TGCGCCAGCAGCCAACGCGTGGGAGGGAAGACAGGTACGCAGTATTTT. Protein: CASSQRVGGKTGTQYF.

CDR3 sequence: CASSRSAYEQYF. The CDR3 DNA is TGTGCCAGCAGCCGATCTGCGTACGAGCAGTACTTC. The V and J genes are TRBV7-9 and TRBJ2-7; D remains unclear. Looked up from germline, CDR1 is SEHNR and CDR2 is FQNEAQ (reference sequence). The CDR3 length is 12 residues. The V gene lost 5 bases and the J gene lost 4 bases, with 9 bases spanning the gap.